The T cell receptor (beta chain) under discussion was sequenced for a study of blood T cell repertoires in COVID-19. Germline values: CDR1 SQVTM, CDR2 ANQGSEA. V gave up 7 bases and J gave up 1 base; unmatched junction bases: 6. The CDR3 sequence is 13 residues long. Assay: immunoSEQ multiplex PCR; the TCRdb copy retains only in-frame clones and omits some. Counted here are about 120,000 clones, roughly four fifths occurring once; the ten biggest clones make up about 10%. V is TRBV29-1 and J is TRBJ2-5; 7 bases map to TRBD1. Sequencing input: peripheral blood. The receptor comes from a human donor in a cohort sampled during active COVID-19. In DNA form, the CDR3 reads TGCAGCGGATGGGACAGCACCCAAGAGACCCAGTACTTC. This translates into CSGWDSTQETQYF. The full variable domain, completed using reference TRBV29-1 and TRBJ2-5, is SAVISQKPSRDICQRGTSLTIQCQVDSQVTMMFWYRQQPGQSLTLIATANQGSEATYESGFVIDKFPISRPNLTFSTLTVSNMSPEDSSIYLCSGWDSTQETQYFGPGTRLLVL.